The 19 T cell receptor beta chains below were found in one sample sequenced in a study of blood T cells in healthy people across ages. Next came a second PCR, run for roughly 6 to 11 cycles, which used a sample-barcoded 5' primer along with a J-beta primer mix. TCRdb ran MiXCR on the 5' RACE reads and lists one entry per CDR3 protein. This sample yields about 1.5 million distinct CDR3 sequences, of which 35% to 45% are seen a single time; around 8% belongs to the top ten. Source material: blood. These receptors were obtained from a young woman in good health.

In its sample, this clonotype was seen a few times. The rearrangement links TRBV9 to TRBJ2-1, with 10 bases matching TRBD1. This CDR3 contains 16 residues. Unmatched junction bases numbered 9, after V lost 4 bases and J lost 5 bases. CDR1 and CDR2 (germline): SGDLS, YYNGEE. CDR3 in DNA: TGTGCCAGCAGCCCCAGCCCGGGACAGGGGAACAATGAGCAGTTCTTC. Protein product: CASSPSPGQGNNEQFF.

This rearrangement joins TRBV11-2 to TRBJ2-5; 7 bases map to TRBD2. The CDR3 has 17 residues. Germline CDR1 SGHAT, CDR2 FQNNGV. Unmatched junction bases numbered 14, after V lost 6 bases and J lost 1 base. The CDR3: CASSSWPWRGFQETQYF. For the CDR3, the DNA is TGTGCCAGCAGTTCTTGGCCGTGGCGGGGGTTCCAAGAGACCCAGTACTTC.

The gene calls are TRBV4-2 and TRBJ2-3; 10 bases line up with TRBD2. Looked up from germline, CDR1 is LGHNA and CDR2 is YNFKEQ. This CDR3 spans 18 amino acids. The ends lost 2 bases at V and 0 bases at J; junction bases unmatched: 8. As DNA, the CDR3 is TGTGCCAGCAGCCAAAATCTAGCGGGAGTTACTAGCACAGATACGCAGTATTTT. Translated, it gives CASSQNLAGVTSTDTQYF.

CDR3 sequence: CSALGQGLYEQYF. The CDR3 region has the DNA TGCAGTGCTCTGGGACAGGGGCTCTACGAGCAGTACTTC. The chain carries TRBV20-1 and TRBJ2-7; 10 bases agree with TRBD1. The CDR3 covers 13 residues. The germline V gene encodes CDR1 DFQATT and CDR2 SNEGSKA (reference sequence). With 5 bases clipped from V and 3 bases from J, the junction kept 4 bases outside the gene matches.

This clonotype was seen a few times. The J gene is TRBJ1-2, the V gene TRBV4-1, with D hard to call. V lost 0 bases to trimming and J lost 8 bases, with 7 bases between them. The CDR3 sequence is 12 residues long. CDR1 MGHRA and CDR2 YSYEKL come from the germline V gene. The CDR3 here is CASSQEYLGYTF. The DNA of the CDR3 is TGCGCCAGCAGCCAAGAGTACCTAGGCTACACCTTC.

The chain joins TRBV7-2 to TRBJ1-1; D not certain. Germline-derived CDR1 and CDR2 are SGHTA and FQGNSA. The V and J ends lost 4 bases and 0 bases respectively, with 15 bases between them. This CDR3 has 16 amino acids. In DNA, the CDR3 is TGTGCCAGCAGCTCGAGAGGGTGGACGGTGAACACTGAAGCTTTCTTT. It codes for CASSSRGWTVNTEAFF. Drawing the rest from reference TRBV7-2 and TRBJ1-1, the complete variable domain is GAGVSQSPSNKVTEKGKDVELRCDPISGHTALYWYRQSLGQGLEFLIYFQGNSAPDKSGLPSDRFSAERTGGSVSTLTIQRTQQEDSAVYLCASSSRGWTVNTEAFFGQGTRLTVV.

The table lists this clonotype with many counts. The V gene is TRBV29-1, the J gene TRBJ2-3; 10 bases align to TRBD1. Germline loops: CDR1 SQVTM, CDR2 ANQGSEA. The trim removed 5 bases at V and 0 bases at J, leaving 5 bases unmatched. The CDR3 is 15 amino acids. In DNA, the CDR3 is TGCAGCGTTTTGGACAGGGGGGAAAGCACAGATACGCAGTATTTT. As protein: CSVLDRGESTDTQYF.

This clonotype was counted a few times. This chain joins TRBV4-1 and TRBJ2-5; 7 bases line up with TRBD2. Germline assignment: CDR1 MGHRA and CDR2 YSYEKL. The CDR3 contains 16 residues. The V segment lost 2 bases and the J segment 1 base; nucleotides outside the gene matches: 7. As DNA, the CDR3 is TGCGCCAGCAGCCAAAAGGATCCTAGCGGCCAAGAGACCCAGTACTTC. Protein: CASSQKDPSGQETQYF.

The chain couples TRBV12-3 or TRBV12-4 to TRBJ2-7; D tentatively reads TRBD1 or TRBD2 (6 bases each). This CDR3 is 15 amino acids long. V lost 5 bases and J 1 base, leaving 15 bases between the germline ends. Written as DNA, the CDR3 is TGTGCCAGCAGTGAGACTAGTACAGGGTCCTACGAGCAGTACTTC. It specifies CASSETSTGSYEQYF.

The rearrangement uses TRBV6-5 and TRBJ2-7; TRBD2 aligns across 11 bases. Looked up from germline, CDR1 is MNHEY and CDR2 is SVGAGI. The CDR3 loop spans 18 amino acids. The trim removed 2 bases at V and 6 bases at J, leaving 15 bases unmatched. CDR3 nucleotide sequence: TGTGCCAGCAGTTACGAAACTCGTAGCGGGAGGGGAGGGCGCGAGCAGTACTTC. Encoded protein: CASSYETRSGRGGREQYF.

The gene calls are TRBV12-3 or TRBV12-4 and TRBJ1-2, with 9 bases that match TRBD1. Trimming cost V 4 bases and J 5 bases; bases outside gene matches: 5. The CDR3 extends over 14 amino acids. The DNA of the CDR3 is TGTGCCAGCAGTTGGGACAGGGTAGGGTATGGCTACACCTTC. Protein: CASSWDRVGYGYTF.

The chain couples TRBV28 to TRBJ1-1; 9 positions match TRBD1. With V trimmed by 6 bases and J by 0 bases, 5 bases remained unmatched. The CDR3 covers 15 residues. Germline V gene lookup returns CDR1 MDHEN and CDR2 SYDVKM. The CDR3 protein is CASRKTGGVNTEAFF. Here the CDR3 DNA reads TGTGCCAGCAGGAAAACAGGGGGCGTGAACACTGAAGCTTTCTTT.

This chain uses TRBV19 with TRBJ2-2, with D unclear. Trimming took 5 bases from V and 10 from J, leaving 14 bases between them. The CDR3 contains 13 residues. Germline values: CDR1 LNHDA, CDR2 SQIVND (reference sequence). CDR3 sequence: CASSPPGLEELFF. The CDR3 DNA is TGTGCCAGTAGTCCTCCAGGTTTAGAGGAGCTGTTTTTT.

The chain recombines TRBV5-1 with TRBJ2-1; D unresolved. Germline V CDR1 and CDR2: SGHRS, YFSETQ. Trimming left V 0 bases short and J 10 bases short, with 11 bases between. The CDR3 runs to 13 residues. CDR3 sequence: CASSLGPPNEQFF. The CDR3 nucleotides read TGCGCCAGCAGCTTGGGCCCTCCAAACGAGCAGTTCTTC.

At least ten counts were recorded for this clonotype. The chain joins TRBV7-2 to TRBJ2-3; D gene uncertain. From germline, CDR1 is SGHTA and CDR2 FQGNSA. This CDR3 spans 12 amino acids. The V end lost 11 bases, the J end lost 4 bases, and 13 bases lay between the germline ends. The CDR3 here is CASSPPADTQYF. The CDR3 nucleotides are TGTGCCTCTTCTCCCCCCGCAGATACGCAGTATTTT. The whole variable domain, filled in from reference TRBV7-2 and TRBJ2-3, reads GAGVSQSPSNKVTEKGKDVELRCDPISGHTALYWYRQSLGQGLEFLIYFQGNSAPDKSGLPSDRFSAERTGGSVSTLTIQRTQQEDSAVYLCASSPPADTQYFGPGTRLTVL.

The chain uses TRBV20-1 and TRBJ2-3; D may be TRBD1 (5 bases). This CDR3 comprises 15 residues. Germline V gene lookup returns CDR1 DFQATT and CDR2 SNEGSKA (reference sequence). The V end was cut by 3 bases, the J end by 2 bases, with 15 bases between. The CDR3 loop reads CSASAPAGPTDTQYF. The CDR3 DNA is TGCAGTGCTAGTGCCCCTGCAGGGCCCACAGATACGCAGTATTTT.

The rearrangement links TRBV6-5 to TRBJ1-3; D remains ambiguous. The germline V and J ends were trimmed by 0 bases and 0 bases, with 15 bases remaining between them. CDR1 is MNHEY, CDR2 SVGAGI, per germline. This CDR3 has 18 amino acids. DNA for the CDR3: TGTGCCAGCAGTTACTCGGCGAATATAAGGAGCTCTGGAAACACCATATATTTT. Its protein is CASSYSANIRSSGNTIYF.

Only a few counts were recorded for this clonotype. A read error may be the cause here, since a much bigger clone is one base away. This rearrangement joins TRBV4-1 to TRBJ2-7; TRBD2 matches 7 bases. Germline assignment: CDR1 MGHRA and CDR2 YSYEKL. Trimming cost V 4 bases and J 7 bases; bases outside gene matches: 13. This CDR3 contains 15 residues. CDR3: CASSPYSDSGDEQYF. CDR3 DNA sequence: TGCGCCAGCAGCCCCTACTCCGACAGCGGGGATGAGCAGTACTTC.

In DNA form, the CDR3 reads TGCAGCGTGGGACTACTTACCCAAGAGACCCAGTTCTTC. Translation gives CSVGLLTQETQFF. The chain uses TRBV29-1 and TRBJ2-5; TRBD2 aligns across 7 bases. The last part of the DNA fits TRBJ2-1 better; the J call may be wrong. Germline V lookup: CDR1 SQVTM, CDR2 ANQGSEA. CDR3 length: 13 residues.